Listed here is a single T cell receptor (beta chain). The antigen is not known. Markers CD45RO/CCR7/CD25/CD127/CD95/CD27 served to sort CD4+ naive, central memory, regulatory and stem cell-like memory cells. Reverse transcription of all isolated RNA meant that expressed TCRB transcripts were sequenced. Repertoires were generated with immunoSEQ multiplex PCR, while TCRdb's copy carries only in-frame clones and drops some. Here the sample spans hundreds of thousands of clones, around 15% being singletons. The source of the sample is a study of beta chain features in type 1 diabetes. Trimming removed 5 bases at V and 5 bases at J, with 12 bases between. CDR3 size: 13 residues. Germline V gene lookup returns CDR1 SGHVS and CDR2 FNYEAQ. Points from the study as a whole: Relative to healthy donors, patients appeared to have naive, central memory and Treg TCRB repertoires that were more similar. High TCR expression in some cells could lead to their over-representation in cDNA sequencing. More deletions and fewer insertions at VDJ junctions were seen in type 1 diabetes patients.

This receptor was taken from a man aged 25-45 years in good health. The sequenced sample consisted of central memory CD4+ T cells from blood. The J gene is TRBJ1-1, the V gene TRBV7-6; the D is unclear. CDR3 residues: CASSQTLRTEAFF. The CDR3 bases are TGTGCCAGCAGCCAAACTCTACGGACTGAAGCTTTCTTT.